Shown below are 4 T cell receptor beta chains from a single sample sequenced in a study of control samples from healthy donors and cancer patients. Sequencing used immunoSEQ multiplex PCR; TCRdb keeps in-frame clones, though not all of them. The sample holds about 410,000 clones, approximately 90% seen once. The sequenced sample was PBMCs. The source is a man between 35 and 55 years old with head and neck cancer.

This clone appeared a single time. V is TRBV28 and J is TRBJ1-5, with a tentative D call TRBD1 (5 bases). Germline CDR1 is MDHEN and CDR2 is SYDVKM. Deletions cut 2 bases from V and 6 bases from J, with 11 bases between. This CDR3 is 14 amino acids long. The CDR3 reads CASSLSPGGQPQHF. CDR3 in DNA: TGTGCCAGCAGTTTAAGCCCTGGGGGTCAGCCCCAGCATTTT.

The rearrangement joins TRBV19 to TRBJ2-2; no reliable D call. Germline V CDR1 and CDR2: LNHDA, SQIVND (reference sequence). Trimming removed 5 bases at V and 3 bases at J, with 4 bases between. The CDR3 has 12 residues. CDR3 sequence: CASSWDTGELFF. DNA of the CDR3: TGTGCCAGTAGTTGGGACACCGGGGAGCTGTTTTTT.

The gene calls are TRBV7-3 and TRBJ2-7; D is undetermined. The germline gives CDR1 SGHTA, CDR2 FQGTGA. This CDR3 has 13 amino acids. The germline V and J ends were trimmed by 4 bases and 6 bases, with 13 bases remaining between them. The CDR3 DNA is TGTGCCAGCAGCTCAGACTCGAATCTCGAGCAGTACTTC. Protein: CASSSDSNLEQYF.

The CDR3 DNA reads as TGTGCCAGCAGCCAGGGACAGGATAATTCACCCCTCCACTTT. This encodes CASSQGQDNSPLHF. The V call is TRBV3-1 (or the pseudogene TRBV3-2), the J call TRBJ1-6, with 8 bases fitting TRBD1. The length of the CDR3 is 14 residues. Germline CDR1 reads LGHDT; CDR2 reads YNNKEL (reference sequence). The J segment lost 5 bases and the V segment lost 3 bases, leaving 0 bases of the junction unmatched.